This T cell receptor (beta chain) was recorded in a study of regulatory T cells in long-lasting Graves disease. The germline V gene has CDR1 SGHKS and CDR2 YYEKEE (reference sequence). CDR3 length equals 17 residues. Indicated time point: persistent/refractory GD, antithyroid drugs over 5 years with positive TRAb. PBMC-derived RNA was used for the TCR library. HTBI primers from iRepertoire and Arm-PCR of CDR3 regions yielded the TCR beta libraries. TCRdb ran MiXCR on the multiplex PCR reads and lists one entry per CDR3 protein. The sample includes roughly 500,000 distinct CDR3 sequences, less than 25% of them seen just once. This clonotype has only a few counts.

The chain employs TRBV5-5 and TRBJ2-4, with TRBD2 matching 10 bases. The tail of the sequence fits TRBJ2-5 better, so the J call may be wrong. The sequence came from a female donor with Graves disease. The starting material was peripheral blood mononuclear cells (PBMCs), obtained when the disease was refractory, from a patient treated with antithyroid drugs. CDR3 sequence (DNA): TGTGCCAGCAGCTTGGCCTGGAGCGGGAGGGCCTCGGAGACCCAGTACTTC. It translates to CASSLAWSGRASETQYF.